This note documents a single T cell receptor beta chain sequence. Profiling relied on immunoSEQ multiplex PCR, and the TCRdb table lists in-frame clones only, not all of them. The data show fewer than 250,000 clones, 89% seen once. These data are taken from a study of blood T cell repertoires in COVID-19. For the study at large: The United States, Italy and Spain provided the acute and convalescent COVID-19 samples.

The CDR3 length is 16 residues. Trimming cost V 6 bases and J 3 bases; bases outside gene matches: 9. In germline, CDR1 is SGHRS, CDR2 YFSETQ. This TCR came from a man between 60 and 75 years old who had recovered from COVID-19. Specimen: peripheral blood. The chain joins TRBV5-1 to TRBJ2-2; 9 bases line up with TRBD2. The CDR3 bases are TGCGCCAGCACACCCTTAGCGGGAGTAGACACCGGGGAGCTGTTTTTT. It specifies CASTPLAGVDTGELFF.